The 8 T cell receptor beta chains presented below share a single source sample, sequenced in a study of T cells after yellow fever vaccination. Each CDR3 protein is one row after TCRdb ran MiXCR on the 5' RACE reads. Here the sample spans 550,000 or so distinct CDR3 sequences, 15% to 20% being singletons. The sequencing here drew on PBMCs, taken 15 days after the yellow fever booster vaccination. The receptors shown here come from a man younger than 45 who received the YFV17D yellow fever vaccine.

V is TRBV15 and J is TRBJ1-1, with 7 nucleotides matching TRBD1. V lost 1 base, J lost 3 bases, and 8 bases stayed unmatched. The germline CDR1 and CDR2 sequences are LNHNV and YYDKDF (reference sequence). The CDR3 consists of 16 residues. In DNA, the CDR3 is TGTGCCACCAGCAGAGTAGGCAGGGGGGGATACACTGAAGCTTTCTTT. This sequence encodes CATSRVGRGGYTEAFF.

This clonotype appeared a few times. This chain links TRBV5-1 with TRBJ2-1; tentative D call: TRBD2 (6 bases). V was shortened by 4 bases and J by 6 bases, with 20 bases between the two germline ends. Germline V gene lookup returns CDR1 SGHRS and CDR2 YFSETQ. The CDR3 spans 16 residues. The CDR3 nucleotides read TGCGCCAGCAGCGGGTCAGGACTCCCCGGGGGCAATGAGCAGTTCTTC. Amino acid sequence: CASSGSGLPGGNEQFF.

This rearrangement joins TRBV27 to TRBJ2-1; no reliable D call. The CDR3 is 16 amino acids. Between the trimmed V and J ends, which lost 7 bases and 5 bases, there was a span of 21 bases. Germline CDR1 and CDR2: MNHEY and SMNVEV (reference sequence). This chain's CDR3 is CASTPAGLELNNEQFF. CDR3 DNA sequence: TGTGCCAGCACCCCAGCAGGCCTAGAACTAAACAATGAGCAGTTCTTC.

The rearrangement joins TRBV5-4 to TRBJ2-3; 9 bases are shared with TRBD2. The CDR3 has 17 amino acids. Per the germline V gene, CDR1 is SGHNT and CDR2 is YYREEE (reference sequence). Losses at the gene ends were 1 base for V and 4 bases for J; bases not matched to a gene: 10. This CDR3 is CASSLRSGGRAADTQYF. The CDR3 bases are TGTGCCAGCAGCTTGCGATCTGGCGGGAGGGCCGCAGATACGCAGTATTTT.

This clonotype was detected only a few times. The gene calls are TRBV20-1 and TRBJ2-7; D not certain. V dropped 3 bases and J dropped 4 bases, with 10 bases sitting between them. Germline loops: CDR1 DFQATT, CDR2 SNEGSKA (reference sequence). This CDR3 contains 12 residues. The CDR3 region is CSARLSGYEQYF. DNA for the CDR3: TGCAGTGCTAGGCTATCTGGGTACGAGCAGTACTTC.

This clonotype was counted between two and nine times. The chain is built from TRBV9 and TRBJ2-7; TRBD2 matches 8 bases. V shed 3 bases and J 5 bases; nucleotides not matched to a gene: 13. The CDR3 loop spans 16 amino acids. Germline values: CDR1 SGDLS, CDR2 YYNGEE. The CDR3 protein is CASSAGDGLAGDEQYF. Here the CDR3 DNA reads TGTGCCAGCAGCGCCGGTGACGGACTAGCTGGTGACGAGCAGTACTTC.

This clonotype was observed a handful of times. The gene calls are TRBV6-1 and TRBJ2-3; D may be TRBD2 (5 bases). Per the germline V gene, CDR1 is MNHNS and CDR2 is SASEGT. The CDR3 has 15 amino acids. V lost 6 bases to trimming and J lost 2 bases, with 15 bases between them. CDR3 bases: TGTGCCAGCAGCCCCGGACGGGAACCCACAGATACGCAGTATTTT. Translating gives CASSPGREPTDTQYF.

This clonotype has a handful of counts. The chain employs TRBV18 and TRBJ2-1, with D possibly being TRBD1 (5 bases). Per the germline V gene, CDR1 is KGHSH and CDR2 is LQKENI. V lost 5 bases to trimming and J lost 8 bases, with 10 bases between them. The CDR3 is 12 residues long. CDR3 sequence (DNA): TGTGCCAGCTCAAATCTAGGGGATGAGCAGTTCTTC. This sequence encodes CASSNLGDEQFF. The variable domain in full, completed from reference TRBV18 and TRBJ2-1, reads NAGVMQNPRHLVRRRGQEARLRCSPMKGHSHVYWYRQLPEEGLKFMVYLQKENIIDESGMPKERFSAEFPKEGPSILRIQQVVRGDSAAYFCASSNLGDEQFFGPGTRLTVL.